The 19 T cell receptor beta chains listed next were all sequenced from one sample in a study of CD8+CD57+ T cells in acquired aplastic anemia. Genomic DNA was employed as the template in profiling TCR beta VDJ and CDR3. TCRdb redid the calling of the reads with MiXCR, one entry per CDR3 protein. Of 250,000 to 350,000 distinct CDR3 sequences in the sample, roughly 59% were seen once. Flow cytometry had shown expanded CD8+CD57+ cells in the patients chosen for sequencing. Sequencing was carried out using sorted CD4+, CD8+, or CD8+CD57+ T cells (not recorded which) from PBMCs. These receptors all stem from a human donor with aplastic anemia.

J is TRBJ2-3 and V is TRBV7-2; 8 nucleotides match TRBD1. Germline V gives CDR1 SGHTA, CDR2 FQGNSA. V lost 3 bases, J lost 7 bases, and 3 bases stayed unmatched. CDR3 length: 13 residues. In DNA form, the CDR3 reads TGTGCCAGCAGCTTGGACAGGGTAAATACGCAGTATTTT. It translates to CASSLDRVNTQYF.

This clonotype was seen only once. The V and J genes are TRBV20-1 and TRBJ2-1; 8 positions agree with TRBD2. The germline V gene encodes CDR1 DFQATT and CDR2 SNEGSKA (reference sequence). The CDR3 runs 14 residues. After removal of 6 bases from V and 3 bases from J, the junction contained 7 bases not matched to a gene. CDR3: CSARLALDYNEQFF. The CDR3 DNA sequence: TGCAGTGCCAGACTAGCGCTGGACTACAATGAGCAGTTCTTC.

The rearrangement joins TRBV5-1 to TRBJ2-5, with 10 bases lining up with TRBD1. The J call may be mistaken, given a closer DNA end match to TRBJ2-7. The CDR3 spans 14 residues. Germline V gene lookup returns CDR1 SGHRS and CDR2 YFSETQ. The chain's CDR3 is CASSLGQGASEQYF. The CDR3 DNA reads TGCGCCAGCAGCTTGGGACAGGGGGCCTCCGAGCAGTACTTC.

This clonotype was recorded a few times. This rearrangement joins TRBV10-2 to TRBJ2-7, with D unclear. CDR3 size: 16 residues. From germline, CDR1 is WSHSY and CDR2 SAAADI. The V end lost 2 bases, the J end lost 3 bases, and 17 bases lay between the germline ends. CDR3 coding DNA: TGCGCCAGCAGTGAGAGAGTTGTTTCCCCCCGCTACGAGCAGTACTTC. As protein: CASSERVVSPRYEQYF.

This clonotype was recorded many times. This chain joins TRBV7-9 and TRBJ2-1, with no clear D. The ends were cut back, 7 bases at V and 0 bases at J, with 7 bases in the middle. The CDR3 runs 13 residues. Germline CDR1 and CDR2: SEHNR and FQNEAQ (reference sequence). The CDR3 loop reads CASMGSSYNEQFF. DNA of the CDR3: TGTGCCAGCATGGGAAGCTCCTACAATGAGCAGTTCTTC. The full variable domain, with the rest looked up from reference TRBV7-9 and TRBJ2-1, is DTGVSQNPRHKITKRGQNVTFRCDPISEHNRLYWYRQTLGQGPEFLTYFQNEAQLEKSRLLSDRFSAERPKGSFSTLEIQRTEQGDSAMYLCASMGSSYNEQFFGPGTRLTVL.

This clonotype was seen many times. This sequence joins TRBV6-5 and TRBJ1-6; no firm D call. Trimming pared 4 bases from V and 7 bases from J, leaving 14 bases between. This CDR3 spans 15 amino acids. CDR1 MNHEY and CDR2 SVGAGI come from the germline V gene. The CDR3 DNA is TGTGCCAGCAGTTTTGGGAGCAGTTGGAATTCACCCCTCCACTTT. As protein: CASSFGSSWNSPLHF.

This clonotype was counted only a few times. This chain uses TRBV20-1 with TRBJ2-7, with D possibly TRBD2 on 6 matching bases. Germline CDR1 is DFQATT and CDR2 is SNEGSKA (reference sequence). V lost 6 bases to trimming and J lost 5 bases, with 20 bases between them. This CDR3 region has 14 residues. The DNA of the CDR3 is TGCAGTGCCCTATCCATAGCGGCACCCGACGAGCAGTACTTC. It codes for CSALSIAAPDEQYF.

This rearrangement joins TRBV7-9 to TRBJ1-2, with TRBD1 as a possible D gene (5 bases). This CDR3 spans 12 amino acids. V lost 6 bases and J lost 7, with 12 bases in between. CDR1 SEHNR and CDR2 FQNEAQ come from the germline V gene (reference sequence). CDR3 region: CASSPGLVGYTF. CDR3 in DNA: TGTGCCAGCAGTCCAGGGCTCGTTGGCTACACCTTC.

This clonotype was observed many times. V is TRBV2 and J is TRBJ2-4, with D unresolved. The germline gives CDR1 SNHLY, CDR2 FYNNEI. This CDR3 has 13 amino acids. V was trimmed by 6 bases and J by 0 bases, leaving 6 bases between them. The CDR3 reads CASSGLAKNIQYF. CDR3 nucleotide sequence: TGTGCCAGCAGCGGGTTAGCCAAAAACATTCAGTACTTC. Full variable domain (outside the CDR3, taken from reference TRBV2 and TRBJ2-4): EPEVTQTPSHQVTQMGQEVILRCVPISNHLYFYWYRQILGQKVEFLVSFYNNEISEKSEIFDDQFSVERPDGSNFTLKIRSTKLEDSAMYFCASSGLAKNIQYFGAGTRLSVL.

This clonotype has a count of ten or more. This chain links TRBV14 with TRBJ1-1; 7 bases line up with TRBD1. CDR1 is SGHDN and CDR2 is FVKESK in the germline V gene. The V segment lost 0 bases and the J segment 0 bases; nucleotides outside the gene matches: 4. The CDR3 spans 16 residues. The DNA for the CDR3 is TGTGCCAGCAGCCAAGATACGGGACAGCTGAACACTGAAGCTTTCTTT. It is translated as CASSQDTGQLNTEAFF.

As DNA, the CDR3 is TGTGCCAGCAGCTTAGCGGGGGGGCCGGATGAGCAGTTCTTC. It translates to CASSLAGGPDEQFF. This chain uses TRBV7-6 with TRBJ2-1; maybe TRBD2 (7 bases). CDR1 and CDR2 (germline): SGHVS, FNYEAQ. V lost 0 bases and J 8 bases, leaving 11 bases between the germline ends. The CDR3 consists of 14 residues.

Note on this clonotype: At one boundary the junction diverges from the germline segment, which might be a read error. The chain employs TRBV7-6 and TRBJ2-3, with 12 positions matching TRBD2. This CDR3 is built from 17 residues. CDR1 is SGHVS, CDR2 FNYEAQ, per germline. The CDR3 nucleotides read TGTGCCAGCAGCCCCGCTACTAGACTAGCGGGGGCAGATATGCAGTATTTT. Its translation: CASSPATRLAGADMQYF.

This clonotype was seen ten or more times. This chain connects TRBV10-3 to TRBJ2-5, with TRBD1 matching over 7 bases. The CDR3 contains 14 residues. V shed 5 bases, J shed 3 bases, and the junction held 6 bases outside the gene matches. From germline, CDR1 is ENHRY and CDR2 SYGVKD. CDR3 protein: CAISQTGPKETQYF. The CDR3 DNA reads TGTGCCATCAGTCAGACAGGGCCCAAAGAGACCCAGTACTTC.

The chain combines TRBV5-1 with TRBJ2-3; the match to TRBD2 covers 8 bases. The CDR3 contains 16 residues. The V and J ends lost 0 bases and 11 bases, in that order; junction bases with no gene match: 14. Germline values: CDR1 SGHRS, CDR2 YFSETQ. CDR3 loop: CASSLVGGGRNNEQYF. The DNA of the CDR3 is TGCGCCAGCAGCTTGGTTGGCGGGGGGAGAAACAATGAGCAGTATTTT.

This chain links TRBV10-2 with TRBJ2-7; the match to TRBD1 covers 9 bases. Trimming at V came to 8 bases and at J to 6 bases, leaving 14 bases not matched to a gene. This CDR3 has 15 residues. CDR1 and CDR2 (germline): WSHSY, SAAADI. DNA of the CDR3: TGCGCCAGCCAAGTACCGGGACAGGGTGCCGGCGAGCAGTACTTC. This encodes CASQVPGQGAGEQYF.

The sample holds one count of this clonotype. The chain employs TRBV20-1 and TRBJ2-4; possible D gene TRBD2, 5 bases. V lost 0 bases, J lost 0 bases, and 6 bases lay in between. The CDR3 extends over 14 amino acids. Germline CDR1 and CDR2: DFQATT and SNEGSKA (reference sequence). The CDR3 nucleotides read TGCAGTGCTAGAGACGGACTAGCCAAAAACATTCAGTACTTC. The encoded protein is CSARDGLAKNIQYF.

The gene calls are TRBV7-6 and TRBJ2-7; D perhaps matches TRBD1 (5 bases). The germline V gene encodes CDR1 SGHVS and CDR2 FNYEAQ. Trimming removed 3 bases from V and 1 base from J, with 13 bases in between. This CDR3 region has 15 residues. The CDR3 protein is CASSFDSHPSYEQYF. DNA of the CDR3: TGTGCCAGCAGCTTCGACAGCCATCCTTCCTACGAGCAGTACTTC.

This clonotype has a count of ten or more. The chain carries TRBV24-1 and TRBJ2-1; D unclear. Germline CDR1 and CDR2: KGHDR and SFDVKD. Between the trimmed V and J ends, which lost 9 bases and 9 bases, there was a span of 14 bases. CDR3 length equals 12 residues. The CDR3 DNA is TGTGCCACCCGGCAAGGGCCGGGTGAGCAGTTCTTC. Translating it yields CATRQGPGEQFF.

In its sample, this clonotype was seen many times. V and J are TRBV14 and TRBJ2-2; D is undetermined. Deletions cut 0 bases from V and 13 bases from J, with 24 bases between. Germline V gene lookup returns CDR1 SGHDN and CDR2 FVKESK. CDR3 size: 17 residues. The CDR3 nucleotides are TGTGCCAGCAGCCAAGATCGAACTTCAAGGTCGAATCGTGGGCTGTTTTTT. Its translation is CASSQDRTSRSNRGLFF. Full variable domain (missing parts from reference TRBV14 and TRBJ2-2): EAGVTQFPSHSVIEKGQTVTLRCDPISGHDNLYWYRRVMGKEIKFLLHFVKESKQDESGMPNNRFLAERTGGTYSTLKVQPAELEDSGVYFCASSQDRTSRSNRGLFFGEGSRLTVL.